These 21 T cell receptor beta chains were sequenced from one sample in a study of CD8 T cells in Susac syndrome (dated by TCRdb to the late 2010s). To prepare the library, the immunoSEQ multiplex PCR assay was applied. RNA was extracted using the RNeasy kit, and roughly 0.5 to 1 ug of the RNA was reverse transcribed with random hexamers. TCRdb reanalyzed the raw reads on its own, using fastp at Q25 for trimming and MiXCR for clone calling, and kept in-frame beta chains. Every distinct CDR3 protein forms one entry, paired with its most common genes and DNA. The sample data list around 46,000 distinct CDR3 sequences, and approximately 92% of these were observed just once. The ten largest clones add up to roughly 0.4% of the sample. What was sequenced was CD8+ T cells from PBMCs. Receptor source: a human donor in good health.

V and J are TRBV6-5 and TRBJ1-2; TRBD1 matches at 7 bases. Germline trimming cut 4 bases from V and 1 base from J; bases unmatched to any gene: 9. The CDR3 covers 16 residues. Germline V lookup: CDR1 MNHEY, CDR2 SVGAGI. The CDR3 loop reads CASSSMIGTVNYGYTF. The CDR3 coding sequence is TGTGCCAGCAGTTCAATGATCGGGACAGTTAACTATGGCTACACCTTC.

DNA for the CDR3: TGTGCCAGCAGTTTACCCAGGCGGGACACTGAAGCTTTCTTT. This codes for CASSLPRRDTEAFF. The chain carries TRBV12-3 or TRBV12-4 and TRBJ1-1; D gene ambiguous. This CDR3 has 14 residues. V shed 2 bases and J shed 3 bases, with 10 bases lying between them.

The V and J genes are TRBV4-1 and TRBJ1-1, with a possible D match to TRBD1 (5 bases). Trimming took 1 base from V and 3 from J, leaving 15 bases between them. Germline-derived CDR1 and CDR2 are MGHRA and YSYEKL. The CDR3 covers 16 residues. This CDR3 is CASSQASFGGYTEAFF. The CDR3 DNA reads TGCGCCAGCAGCCAAGCCTCATTTGGGGGTTACACTGAAGCTTTCTTT.

This clonotype was seen only once. This chain connects TRBV3-1 to TRBJ2-1; 9 nucleotides align to TRBD2. Unmatched junction bases numbered 5, after V lost 1 base and J lost 1 base. Per the germline V gene, CDR1 is LGHDT and CDR2 is YNNKEL (reference sequence). CDR3 size: 17 residues. This chain's CDR3 is CASSQVLAGSSYNEQFF. As DNA, the CDR3 is TGTGCCAGCAGCCAAGTTCTAGCGGGATCTTCCTACAATGAGCAGTTCTTC.

The CDR3 coding sequence is TGCAGCGCCGACGACACGAACCTTTACTATGGCTACACCTTC. Amino acid sequence: CSADDTNLYYGYTF. The chain combines TRBV29-1 with TRBJ1-2; D gene ambiguous. This CDR3 comprises 14 residues. Germline CDR1 reads SQVTM; CDR2 reads ANQGSEA. V lost 7 bases and J lost 3, with 18 bases in between.

A single count supports this clonotype. The genes are TRBV20-1 and TRBJ1-5; D not resolved. This CDR3 region has 15 residues. Germline values: CDR1 DFQATT, CDR2 SNEGSKA (reference sequence). Trimming left V 0 bases short and J 3 bases short, with 12 bases between. The CDR3 loop reads CSARDDNFPNQPQHF. CDR3 nucleotides: TGCAGTGCTAGAGATGACAATTTCCCCAATCAGCCCCAGCATTTT.

The rearrangement links TRBV7-2 to TRBJ2-7; D is possibly TRBD1 or TRBD2 (5 bases each). Trimming cost V 6 bases and J 1 base, with 19 bases left between them. The CDR3 runs to 16 residues. Germline lookup yields CDR1 SGHTA and CDR2 FQGNSA. This CDR3 reads CASRLTGGGGSYEQYF. The CDR3 DNA sequence: TGTGCCAGCAGATTAACAGGCGGTGGCGGGTCCTACGAGCAGTACTTC.

The chain is built from TRBV23-1 and TRBJ2-7; the match to TRBD1 covers 8 bases. TRBV23-1 belongs to the ORF category, with a function that is uncertain. The CDR3 is 16 amino acids. Unmatched junction bases numbered 4, after V lost 0 bases and J lost 0 bases. For the CDR3, the DNA is TGCGCCAGCAGTCAATCGGTAGGACAGGGCTCCTACGAGCAGTACTTC. Encoded protein: CASSQSVGQGSYEQYF.

This chain uses TRBV9 with TRBJ2-7; 13 positions match TRBD2. The CDR3 runs to 16 residues. Germline trimming cut 3 bases from V and 4 bases from J; bases unmatched to any gene: 7. The germline gives CDR1 SGDLS, CDR2 YYNGEE. This CDR3 is CASSAGLAGVRYEQYF. CDR3 nucleotides: TGTGCCAGCAGCGCAGGACTAGCGGGAGTTCGTTACGAGCAGTACTTC.

The rearrangement links TRBV29-1 to TRBJ2-7; 11 nucleotides align to TRBD2. J lost 11 bases, V lost 7 bases, and 7 bases had no gene match. CDR1 SQVTM and CDR2 ANQGSEA come from the germline V gene. The CDR3 is 11 amino acids. DNA for the CDR3: TGCAGCGCTGTGACTAGCGGGAAGGAGTACTTC. This codes for CSAVTSGKEYF.

This chain links TRBV2 with TRBJ2-3, with a weak D call TRBD2 (6 bases). In germline, CDR1 is SNHLY, CDR2 FYNNEI. This CDR3 is built from 15 residues. V was shortened by 2 bases and J by 1 base, with 10 bases between the two germline ends. The CDR3, as DNA: TGTGCCAGCAGTGAACGGGACTCAGGCACAGATACGCAGTATTTT. Translated, it gives CASSERDSGTDTQYF.

The V gene is TRBV12-5, the J gene TRBJ2-1, with TRBD2 matching 7 bases. Looked up from germline, CDR1 is LGHNT and CDR2 is FRNRAP. Trimming took 5 bases from V and 7 from J; bases not matched to a gene: 5. The length of the CDR3 is 13 residues. CDR3 sequence (DNA): TGTGCTAGTGGTCCCAGCGGGAAGAATGAGCAGTTCTTC. It encodes CASGPSGKNEQFF.

The genes are TRBV7-9 and TRBJ1-2; a weak D match, TRBD1 (5 bases). CDR1 SEHNR and CDR2 FQNEAQ come from the germline V gene (reference sequence). The V and J ends lost 0 bases and 6 bases respectively, with 11 bases between them. This CDR3 has 14 residues. For the CDR3, the DNA is TGTGCCAGCAGCTTAGCGGGGCAGAGCGATGGCTACACCTTC. Its protein is CASSLAGQSDGYTF.

The chain joins TRBV29-1 to TRBJ2-7, with 7 nucleotides matching TRBD1. Germline V gives CDR1 SQVTM, CDR2 ANQGSEA. The CDR3 has 13 residues. The junction had 6 bases not matched to a gene; V was cut back by 7 bases and J by 0 bases. CDR3 sequence: CSAKQGSSYEQYF. CDR3 nucleotide sequence: TGCAGCGCCAAACAGGGGTCCTCCTACGAGCAGTACTTC.

The CDR3 DNA follows: TGTGCCAGCAGCCACGCGGAGGGGAGCTCCTACGAGCAGTACTTC. As protein: CASSHAEGSSYEQYF. The chain recombines TRBV4-2 with TRBJ2-7, with D maybe TRBD2 (6 bases). Germline values: CDR1 LGHNA, CDR2 YNFKEQ. The CDR3 consists of 15 residues. V dropped 3 bases and J dropped 0 bases, with 12 bases sitting between them.

CDR3 region: CASSQGGAGVYEQYF. CDR3 nucleotide sequence: TGTGCCAGCAGCCAAGGGGGAGCGGGGGTCTACGAGCAGTACTTC. The gene calls are TRBV3-1 and TRBJ2-7, with 8 bases that match TRBD2. CDR3 length: 15 amino acids. Germline V gene lookup returns CDR1 LGHDT and CDR2 YNNKEL (reference sequence). Germline trimming cut 1 base from V and 3 bases from J; bases unmatched to any gene: 5.

V and J are TRBV19 and TRBJ2-1; D is ambiguous. V lost 1 base, J lost 3 bases, and 7 bases lay in between. The germline gives CDR1 LNHDA, CDR2 SQIVND (reference sequence). This CDR3 comprises 14 residues. The CDR3 spells CASSIVNSYNEQFF. CDR3 DNA: TGTGCCAGTAGTATAGTAAACAGCTACAATGAGCAGTTCTTC.

This chain joins TRBV5-4 and TRBJ2-3; D uncertain. Germline V gene lookup returns CDR1 SGHNT and CDR2 YYREEE (reference sequence). V shed 2 bases and J shed 4 bases, with 14 bases lying between them. The length of the CDR3 is 15 residues. The CDR3 bases are TGTGCCAGCAGCTTAGCCATAGCTGGAGCAGATACGCAGTATTTT. This gives the protein CASSLAIAGADTQYF.

The chain is built from TRBV5-1 and TRBJ2-5; 7 bases match TRBD1. The CDR3 loop spans 15 amino acids. From germline, CDR1 is SGHRS and CDR2 YFSETQ. After removal of 5 bases from V and 0 bases from J, the junction contained 7 bases not matched to a gene. CDR3 nucleotide sequence: TGCGCCAGCAGGTACAGGGGACGGAACCAAGAGACCCAGTACTTC. Residues: CASRYRGRNQETQYF.

V gene TRBV6-5 combines with J gene TRBJ2-1; D not certain. The CDR3 is 15 amino acids. CDR1 is MNHEY and CDR2 is SVGAGI in the germline V gene. Trimming shortened V by 6 bases and J by 4 bases, and 16 bases separated the two germline ends. The CDR3 here is CASSPGQVLYNEQFF. CDR3 nucleotides: TGTGCCAGCAGCCCCGGGCAGGTCCTATACAATGAGCAGTTCTTC.

This chain connects TRBV30 to TRBJ2-7; TRBD2 matches at 12 bases. Germline V gene sequence: CDR1 GTSNPN, CDR2 SVGIG (reference sequence). V lost 3 bases, J lost 6 bases, and 0 bases stayed unmatched. The CDR3 has 12 residues. Written as DNA, the CDR3 is TGTGCCTGGAGACTAGCGGGAGGCGAGCAGTACTTC. This codes for CAWRLAGGEQYF.